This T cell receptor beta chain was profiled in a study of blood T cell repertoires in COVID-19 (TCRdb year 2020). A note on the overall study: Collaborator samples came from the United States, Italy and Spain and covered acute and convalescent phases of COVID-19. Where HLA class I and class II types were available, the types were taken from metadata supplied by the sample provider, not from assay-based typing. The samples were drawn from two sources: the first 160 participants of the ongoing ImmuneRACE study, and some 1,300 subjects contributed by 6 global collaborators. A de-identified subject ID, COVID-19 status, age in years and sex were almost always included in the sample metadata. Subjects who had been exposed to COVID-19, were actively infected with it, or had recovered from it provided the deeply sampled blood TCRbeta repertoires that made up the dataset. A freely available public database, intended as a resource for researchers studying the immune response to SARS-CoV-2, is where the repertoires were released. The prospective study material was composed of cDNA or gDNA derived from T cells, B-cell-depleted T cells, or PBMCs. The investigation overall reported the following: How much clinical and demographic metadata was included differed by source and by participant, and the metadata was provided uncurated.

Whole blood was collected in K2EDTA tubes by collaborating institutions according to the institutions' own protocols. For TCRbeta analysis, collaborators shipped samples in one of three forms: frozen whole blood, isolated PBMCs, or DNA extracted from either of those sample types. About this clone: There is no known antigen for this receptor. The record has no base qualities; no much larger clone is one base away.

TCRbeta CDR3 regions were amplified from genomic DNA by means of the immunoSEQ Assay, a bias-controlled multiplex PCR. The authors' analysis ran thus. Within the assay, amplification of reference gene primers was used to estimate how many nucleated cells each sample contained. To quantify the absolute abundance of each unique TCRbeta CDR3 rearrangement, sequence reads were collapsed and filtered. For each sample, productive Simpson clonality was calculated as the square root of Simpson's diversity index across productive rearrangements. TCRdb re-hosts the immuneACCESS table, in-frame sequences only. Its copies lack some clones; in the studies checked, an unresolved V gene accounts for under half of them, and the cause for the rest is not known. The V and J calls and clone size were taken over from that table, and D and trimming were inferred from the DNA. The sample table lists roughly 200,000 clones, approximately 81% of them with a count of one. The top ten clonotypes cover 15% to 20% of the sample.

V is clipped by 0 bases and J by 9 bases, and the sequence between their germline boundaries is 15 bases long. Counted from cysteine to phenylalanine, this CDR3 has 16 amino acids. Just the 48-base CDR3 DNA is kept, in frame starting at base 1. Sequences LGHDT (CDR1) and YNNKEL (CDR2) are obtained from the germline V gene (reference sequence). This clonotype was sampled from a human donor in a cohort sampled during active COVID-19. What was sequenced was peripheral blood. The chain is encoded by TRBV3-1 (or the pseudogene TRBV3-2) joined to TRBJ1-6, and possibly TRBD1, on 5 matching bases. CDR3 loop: CASSQELPGYSSPLHF. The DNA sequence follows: TGTGCCAGCAGCCAAGAGTTGCCAGGGTACAGTTCACCCCTCCACTTT.